The next 27 T cell receptor beta chains were all read from a single sample in a study of CD8+CD57+ T cells in acquired aplastic anemia. TCR beta VDJ and CDR3 were profiled, and genomic DNA was the template. MiXCR was run by TCRdb on the reads, yielding one entry per CDR3 protein. Of some 150,000 distinct CDR3 sequences listed, 71% are singletons. All patients picked for sequencing had shown, by flow cytometry, an expansion of CD8+CD57+ cells. Sequenced sample: sorted CD4+, CD8+, or CD8+CD57+ T cells (not recorded which) from PBMCs. These receptors were collected from a human donor with aplastic anemia.

This clonotype has a count of ten or more. The rearrangement links TRBV6-4 to TRBJ1-6; D gene uncertain. The CDR3 covers 13 residues. V shed 2 bases and J shed 6 bases, with 5 bases lying between them. CDR1 is MRHNA, CDR2 SNTAGT, per germline. The CDR3 coding sequence is TGTGCCAGCAGTGACGGGAGTAATTCACCCCTCCACTTT. It translates to CASSDGSNSPLHF.

This rearrangement joins TRBV20-1 to TRBJ1-3; D unclear. The germline V gene has CDR1 DFQATT and CDR2 SNEGSKA (reference sequence). The CDR3 is 11 residues long. Deletions cut 3 bases from V and 4 bases from J, with 4 bases between. CDR3 sequence (DNA): TGCAGTGCTAGTTCCGGAAACACCATATATTTT. As protein: CSASSGNTIYF.

The V gene is TRBV2, the J gene TRBJ1-1; maybe TRBD1 (5 bases). The ends were cut back, 6 bases at V and 0 bases at J, with 11 bases in the middle. The germline V gene has CDR1 SNHLY and CDR2 FYNNEI. The CDR3 runs to 14 residues. The CDR3 spells CASRADSLNTEAFF. CDR3 nucleotide sequence: TGTGCCAGCAGAGCTGACAGTCTGAACACTGAAGCTTTCTTT.

The gene calls are TRBV5-1 and TRBJ2-7; D may be TRBD1 (5 bases). CDR1 and CDR2 (germline): SGHRS, YFSETQ. The CDR3 runs 13 residues. V shed 4 bases and J shed 5 bases, with 13 bases lying between them. The CDR3 DNA is TGCGCCAGCAGCCGAAACCAGGGCCACGAGCAGTACTTC. This encodes CASSRNQGHEQYF.

The rearrangement links TRBV10-3 to TRBJ1-2; perhaps TRBD1 as D (5 bases). In germline, CDR1 is ENHRY, CDR2 SYGVKD. Trimming took off 4 bases at V and 4 bases at J, with 10 bases between the two ends. The length of the CDR3 is 13 residues. CDR3 DNA sequence: TGTGCCATCAGTGTCGACAGCTCCTATGGCTACACCTTC. Translated: CAISVDSSYGYTF.

The gene calls are TRBV24-1 and TRBJ2-1; TRBD2 aligns across 9 bases. CDR1 and CDR2 (germline): KGHDR, SFDVKD. V was pared by 5 bases and J by 5 bases, with 6 bases of the junction left unmatched. The CDR3 sequence is 15 residues long. This CDR3 is CATSGRRGGNNEQFF. In DNA form, the CDR3 reads TGTGCCACCAGTGGTAGGCGGGGGGGGAACAATGAGCAGTTCTTC.

This chain connects TRBV24-1 to TRBJ2-1; perhaps TRBD2 as D (6 bases). Germline V gene lookup returns CDR1 KGHDR and CDR2 SFDVKD. The CDR3 sequence is 15 residues long. V gave up 9 bases and J gave up 4 bases, with 18 bases separating them. CDR3 residues: CATLGITGGYNEQFF. DNA for the CDR3: TGTGCCACCTTAGGGATAACAGGAGGGTACAATGAGCAGTTCTTC.

This clonotype appeared a few times. V and J are TRBV7-6 and TRBJ1-1, with D hard to call. The germline V gene has CDR1 SGHVS and CDR2 FNYEAQ. Trimming left V 2 bases short and J 6 bases short, with 7 bases between. The CDR3 is 12 amino acids. CDR3: CASSLLDAEAFF. The DNA for the CDR3 is TGTGCCAGCAGCTTACTCGACGCTGAAGCTTTCTTT.

This clonotype showed up just a few times. The CDR3 nucleotides are TGTGCCAGCAGTCGTCCCCCGGATCAGCCCCAGCATTTT. Its translation: CASSRPPDQPQHF. The chain has TRBV2 and TRBJ1-5; D is undetermined. Germline V gene sequence: CDR1 SNHLY, CDR2 FYNNEI. V lost 5 bases, J lost 5 bases, and 10 bases lay in between. This CDR3 has 13 amino acids. Full variable domain (missing parts from reference TRBV2 and TRBJ1-5): EPEVTQTPSHQVTQMGQEVILRCVPISNHLYFYWYRQILGQKVEFLVSFYNNEISEKSEIFDDQFSVERPDGSNFTLKIRSTKLEDSAMYFCASSRPPDQPQHFGDGTRLSIL.

This clonotype was counted a single time. The rearrangement joins TRBV5-1 to TRBJ1-3, with D unresolved. The germline V gene encodes CDR1 SGHRS and CDR2 YFSETQ. The CDR3 is 15 residues long. The ends were cut back, 2 bases at V and 0 bases at J, with 9 bases in the middle. The CDR3, as DNA: TGCGCCAGCAGCTTTGTGACACTCTCTGGAAACACCATATATTTT. It codes for CASSFVTLSGNTIYF.

This clonotype is a singleton in its sample. The V and J genes are TRBV20-1 and TRBJ1-1; no definite D call. Deletions cut 4 bases from V and 3 bases from J, with 6 bases between. CDR1 is DFQATT, CDR2 SNEGSKA, per germline (reference sequence). The CDR3 extends over 11 amino acids. CDR3 DNA: TGCAGTGCTATTAAGGACACTGAAGCTTTCTTT. Protein: CSAIKDTEAFF.

This clonotype was counted between two and nine times. The chain links TRBV20-1 to TRBJ2-7, with a weak D call TRBD2 (5 bases). Germline loops: CDR1 DFQATT, CDR2 SNEGSKA (reference sequence). This CDR3 region has 12 residues. V dropped 6 bases and J dropped 7 bases, with 16 bases sitting between them. CDR3 sequence reads: CSARTSSGEQYF. CDR3 DNA: TGCAGTGCCCGGACTTCGAGCGGAGAGCAGTACTTC.

The table lists this clonotype with a few counts. The rearrangement joins TRBV20-1 to TRBJ1-2, with no clear D. CDR1 DFQATT and CDR2 SNEGSKA come from the germline V gene (reference sequence). This CDR3 has 11 residues. The CDR3 loop reads CKMYLKGGYTF. In DNA, the CDR3 is TGCAAGATGTACCTTAAGGGTGGCTACACCTTC.

The V gene is TRBV2, the J gene TRBJ1-2; D unclear. The V gene's germline CDR1 is SNHLY and CDR2 FYNNEI. The germline V and J ends were trimmed by 4 bases and 4 bases, with 7 bases remaining between them. The CDR3 consists of 12 residues. CDR3 coding DNA: TGTGCCAGCAGTGCCTCCGTCTATGGCTACACCTTC. This translates into CASSASVYGYTF.

On this clonotype: Its ends do not fully match the called genes, so a read error is possible. CDR3 in DNA: TGCAACGTTGAAGGGGGGACAGTCTACGGGCAGTACTTC. Translating gives CNVEGGTVYGQYF. V and J are TRBV29-1 and TRBJ2-7; perhaps TRBD1 as D (7 bases). Germline V gene sequence: CDR1 SQVTM, CDR2 ANQGSEA. The CDR3 sequence is 13 residues long.

This clonotype was seen a few times. The genes are TRBV7-6 and TRBJ2-7; 12 nucleotides align to TRBD2. The V segment lost 5 bases and the J segment 3 bases; nucleotides outside the gene matches: 5. CDR3 length: 15 amino acids. Germline V gene sequence: CDR1 SGHVS, CDR2 FNYEAQ. The CDR3 DNA is TGTGCCAGCAGCCGCGAGACTAGCGGGGGCTACGAGCAGTACTTC. Its translation is CASSRETSGGYEQYF.

This chain uses TRBV20-1 with TRBJ2-1; a weak D match, TRBD2 (6 bases). Trimming shortened V by 1 base and J by 3 bases, and 10 bases separated the two germline ends. There are 14 residues in the CDR3. CDR1 DFQATT and CDR2 SNEGSKA come from the germline V gene (reference sequence). The chain's CDR3 is CSARARDFYNEQFF. The CDR3 nucleotides read TGCAGTGCTAGAGCCCGGGACTTCTACAATGAGCAGTTCTTC.

The rearrangement uses TRBV20-1 and TRBJ2-4; 7 nucleotides agree with TRBD2. Per germline, CDR1 DFQATT and CDR2 SNEGSKA (reference sequence). V dropped 0 bases and J dropped 7; count of bases not matched to a gene: 3. This CDR3 spans 13 amino acids. CDR3 coding DNA: TGCAGTGCTAGAGAAGGACTAGTTAACATTCAGTACTTC. Protein product: CSAREGLVNIQYF.

This clonotype was detected a few times. The chain is built from TRBV20-1 and TRBJ1-5; maybe TRBD1 (5 bases). The CDR3 is made up of 15 amino acids. Germline values: CDR1 DFQATT, CDR2 SNEGSKA (reference sequence). Between the trimmed V and J ends, which lost 4 bases and 0 bases, there was a span of 13 bases. The CDR3 bases are TGCAGTGCTATCTGGGACGGCCTTAGCAATCAGCCCCAGCATTTT. Translated: CSAIWDGLSNQPQHF.

The V call is TRBV6-5, the J call TRBJ2-7; D is perhaps TRBD2 (5 bases). CDR3 length: 14 residues. From germline, CDR1 is MNHEY and CDR2 SVGAGI. The V end lost 5 bases, the J end lost 3 bases, and 14 bases lay between the germline ends. CDR3 sequence: CASSRGRIGYEQYF. In DNA, the CDR3 is TGTGCCAGCAGTCGAGGGAGAATTGGCTACGAGCAGTACTTC.

The rearrangement uses TRBV29-1 and TRBJ1-2; D might be TRBD1 (5 bases). Germline V gene lookup returns CDR1 SQVTM and CDR2 ANQGSEA. CDR3 length equals 12 residues. Trimming shortened V by 7 bases and J by 4 bases, and 13 bases separated the two germline ends. In DNA, the CDR3 is TGCAGCGACGATAGGGGTATCTATGGCTACACCTTC. This translates into CSDDRGIYGYTF.

The chain is built from TRBV2 and TRBJ2-5; D gene unclear. This CDR3 contains 16 residues. The germline V gene has CDR1 SNHLY and CDR2 FYNNEI. Trimming took off 3 bases at V and 4 bases at J, with 18 bases between the two ends. CDR3 nucleotide sequence: TGTGCCAGCAGTGATCCCCGGACGTTTAACCCAGAGACCCAGTACTTC. Translation gives CASSDPRTFNPETQYF.

This clonotype was detected only once. The chain has TRBV20-1 and TRBJ2-7, with D unclear. The CDR3 loop spans 13 amino acids. Germline lookup yields CDR1 DFQATT and CDR2 SNEGSKA (reference sequence). V was clipped by 6 bases and J by 5 bases, with 17 bases between them. CDR3 sequence reads: CSAHPPRPDEQYF. DNA of the CDR3: TGCAGTGCCCACCCACCGCGGCCTGACGAGCAGTACTTC.

This clonotype showed up just a few times. The chain is built from TRBV5-8 and TRBJ2-7; no reliable D call. The ends were cut back, 5 bases at V and 0 bases at J, with 12 bases in the middle. Germline V gives CDR1 SGHTS, CDR2 YDEGEE. This CDR3 spans 14 amino acids. In nucleotides, the CDR3 is TGTGCCAGCAGTTGGCCTGGAAGCTCCTACGAGCAGTACTTC. Amino acids: CASSWPGSSYEQYF.

The chain employs TRBV15 and TRBJ1-1; TRBD1 aligns across 7 bases. The J segment lost 1 base and the V segment lost 1 base, leaving 0 bases of the junction unmatched. Germline assignment: CDR1 LNHNV and CDR2 YYDKDF (reference sequence). This CDR3 is 14 amino acids long. CDR3 sequence: CATSRGQGNTEAFF. CDR3 DNA: TGTGCCACCAGCAGAGGACAGGGGAACACTGAAGCTTTCTTT.

The rearrangement joins TRBV20-1 to TRBJ2-7; D might be TRBD1 or TRBD2, each matching 5 bases. CDR3 length: 14 amino acids. Germline V gives CDR1 DFQATT, CDR2 SNEGSKA (reference sequence). Trimming removed 1 base from V and 7 bases from J, with 17 bases in between. The CDR3 nucleotides read TGCAGTGCTAGAGTTGGGGGAGACGCCGGGGAGCAGTACTTC. This encodes CSARVGGDAGEQYF.

The gene calls are TRBV5-6 and TRBJ2-2; D gene ambiguous. The V gene's germline CDR1 is SGHDT and CDR2 YYEEEE. V was cut by 4 bases and J by 7 bases, with 14 bases left in between. The CDR3 is 14 amino acids. CDR3 nucleotide sequence: TGTGCCAGCAGCCCGGTGGGGTTGGACGGGGAGCTGTTTTTT. The encoded protein is CASSPVGLDGELFF.